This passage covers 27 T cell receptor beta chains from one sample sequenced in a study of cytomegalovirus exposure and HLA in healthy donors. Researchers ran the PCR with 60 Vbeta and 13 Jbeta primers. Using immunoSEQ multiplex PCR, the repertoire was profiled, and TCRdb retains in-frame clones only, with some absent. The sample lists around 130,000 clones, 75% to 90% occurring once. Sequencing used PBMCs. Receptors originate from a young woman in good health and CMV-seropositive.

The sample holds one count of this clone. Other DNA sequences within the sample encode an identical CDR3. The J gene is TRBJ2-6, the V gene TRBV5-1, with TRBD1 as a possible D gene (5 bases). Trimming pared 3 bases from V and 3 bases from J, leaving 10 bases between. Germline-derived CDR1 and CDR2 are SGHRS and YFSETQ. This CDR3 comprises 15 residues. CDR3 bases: TGCGCCAGCAGCTCAGGGCCTCTTGGGGCCAACGTCCTGACTTTC. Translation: CASSSGPLGANVLTF. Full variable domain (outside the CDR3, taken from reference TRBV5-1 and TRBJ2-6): KAGVTQTPRYLIKTRGQQVTLSCSPISGHRSVSWYQQTPGQGLQFLFEYFSETQRNKGNFPGRFSGRQFSNSRSEMNVSTLELGDSALYLCASSSGPLGANVLTFGAGSRLTVL.

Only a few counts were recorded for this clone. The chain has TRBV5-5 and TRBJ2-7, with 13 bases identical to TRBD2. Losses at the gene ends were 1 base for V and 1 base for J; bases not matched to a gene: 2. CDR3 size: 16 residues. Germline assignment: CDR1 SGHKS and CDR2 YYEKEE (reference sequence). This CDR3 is CASSLTSGGASYEQYF. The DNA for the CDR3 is TGTGCCAGCAGCTTGACTAGCGGGGGGGCATCCTACGAGCAGTACTTC.

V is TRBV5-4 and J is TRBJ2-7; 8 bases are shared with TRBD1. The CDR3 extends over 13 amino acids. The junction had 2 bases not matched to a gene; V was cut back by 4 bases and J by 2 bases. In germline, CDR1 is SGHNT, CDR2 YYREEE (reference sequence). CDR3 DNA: TGTGCCAGCAGCATGGGACAGGCCTACGAGCAGTACTTC. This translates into CASSMGQAYEQYF.

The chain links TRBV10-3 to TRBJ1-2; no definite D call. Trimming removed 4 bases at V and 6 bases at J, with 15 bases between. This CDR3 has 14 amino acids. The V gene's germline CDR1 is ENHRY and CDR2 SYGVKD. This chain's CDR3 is CAISGGGRKDGYTF. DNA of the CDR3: TGTGCCATCAGTGGAGGTGGCAGAAAGGATGGCTACACCTTC.

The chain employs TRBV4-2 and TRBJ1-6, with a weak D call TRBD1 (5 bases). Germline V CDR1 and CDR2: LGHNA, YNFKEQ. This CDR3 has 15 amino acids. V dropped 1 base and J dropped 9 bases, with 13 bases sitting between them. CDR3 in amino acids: CASSQGGGRGSPLHF. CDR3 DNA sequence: TGTGCCAGCAGCCAAGGGGGGGGTAGGGGTTCACCCCTCCACTTT.

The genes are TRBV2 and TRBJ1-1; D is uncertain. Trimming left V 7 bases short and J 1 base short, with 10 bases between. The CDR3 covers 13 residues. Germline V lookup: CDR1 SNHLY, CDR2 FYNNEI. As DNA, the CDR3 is TGTGCCAGCACCGAGGGCGGGAACACTGAAGCTTTCTTT. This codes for CASTEGGNTEAFF.

The CDR3 reads CASSLGGLAGEGGEQFF. CDR3 in DNA: TGCGCCAGCAGCTTGGGGGGACTAGCGGGAGAGGGGGGTGAGCAGTTCTTC. The chain recombines TRBV5-1 with TRBJ2-1; TRBD2 aligns across 14 bases. Losses at the gene ends were 0 bases for V and 9 bases for J; bases not matched to a gene: 8. The CDR3 totals 17 residues. Germline V gives CDR1 SGHRS, CDR2 YFSETQ.

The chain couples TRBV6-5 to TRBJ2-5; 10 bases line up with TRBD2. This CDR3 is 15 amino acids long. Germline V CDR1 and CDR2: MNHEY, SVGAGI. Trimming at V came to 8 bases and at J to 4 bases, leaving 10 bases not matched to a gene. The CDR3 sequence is CASRASGSRGETQYF. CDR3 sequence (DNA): TGTGCCAGCCGGGCTAGCGGGAGTAGGGGAGAGACCCAGTACTTC.

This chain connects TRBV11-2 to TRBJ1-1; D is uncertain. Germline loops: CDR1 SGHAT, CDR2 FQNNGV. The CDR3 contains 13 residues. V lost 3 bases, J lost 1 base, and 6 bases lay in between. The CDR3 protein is CASSFGGNTEAFF. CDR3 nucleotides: TGTGCCAGCAGCTTCGGAGGGAACACTGAAGCTTTCTTT. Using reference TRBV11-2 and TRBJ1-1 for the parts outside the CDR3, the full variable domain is EAGVAQSPRYKIIEKRQSVAFWCNPISGHATLYWYQQILGQGPKLLIQFQNNGVVDDSQLPKDRFSAERLKGVDSTLKIQPAKLEDSAVYLCASSFGGNTEAFFGQGTRLTVV.

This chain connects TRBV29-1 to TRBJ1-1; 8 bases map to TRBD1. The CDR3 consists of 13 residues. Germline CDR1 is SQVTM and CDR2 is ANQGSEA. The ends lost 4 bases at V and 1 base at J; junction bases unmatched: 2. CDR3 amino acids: CSVAGGRNTEAFF. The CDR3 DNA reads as TGCAGCGTTGCAGGGGGCAGGAACACTGAAGCTTTCTTT.

The CDR3 DNA is TGTGCCAGCAGTCCGGGACTAGCGGTCTTCTACGAGCAGTACTTC. Its protein product is CASSPGLAVFYEQYF. The rearrangement joins TRBV6-5 to TRBJ2-7; 11 nucleotides line up with TRBD2. Germline V gives CDR1 MNHEY, CDR2 SVGAGI. V was clipped by 5 bases and J by 3 bases; unmatched bases: 6. The CDR3 loop spans 15 amino acids.

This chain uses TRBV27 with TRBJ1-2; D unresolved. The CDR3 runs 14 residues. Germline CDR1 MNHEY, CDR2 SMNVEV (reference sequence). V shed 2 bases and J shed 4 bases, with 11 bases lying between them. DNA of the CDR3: TGTGCCAGCAGTTTAAGAGCATCTCTCTATGGCTACACCTTC. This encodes CASSLRASLYGYTF.

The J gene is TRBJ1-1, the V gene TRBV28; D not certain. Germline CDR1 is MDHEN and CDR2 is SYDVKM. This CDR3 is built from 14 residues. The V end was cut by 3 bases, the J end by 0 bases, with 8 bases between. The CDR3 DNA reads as TGTGCCAGCAGTTTGGGAGGGTTGAACACTGAAGCTTTCTTT. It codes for CASSLGGLNTEAFF.

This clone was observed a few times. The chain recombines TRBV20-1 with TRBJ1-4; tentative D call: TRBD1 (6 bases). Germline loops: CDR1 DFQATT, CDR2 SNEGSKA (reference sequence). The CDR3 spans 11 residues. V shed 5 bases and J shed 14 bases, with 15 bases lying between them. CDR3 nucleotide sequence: TGCAGTGCTGCTTACAGGGAGATGCTGTTTTTT. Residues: CSAAYREMLFF.

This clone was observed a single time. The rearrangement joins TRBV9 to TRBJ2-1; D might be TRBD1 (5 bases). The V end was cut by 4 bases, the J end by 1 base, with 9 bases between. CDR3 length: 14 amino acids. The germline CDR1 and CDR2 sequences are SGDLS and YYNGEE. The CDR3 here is CASSIRGSYNEQFF. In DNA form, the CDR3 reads TGTGCCAGCAGCATTAGGGGTTCCTACAATGAGCAGTTCTTC.

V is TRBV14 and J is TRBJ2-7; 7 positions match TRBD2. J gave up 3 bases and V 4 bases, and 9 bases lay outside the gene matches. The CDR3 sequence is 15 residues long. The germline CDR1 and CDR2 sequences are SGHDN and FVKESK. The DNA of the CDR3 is TGTGCCAGCAGCCCTCGGGACTATCCACACTACGAGCAGTACTTC. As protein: CASSPRDYPHYEQYF.

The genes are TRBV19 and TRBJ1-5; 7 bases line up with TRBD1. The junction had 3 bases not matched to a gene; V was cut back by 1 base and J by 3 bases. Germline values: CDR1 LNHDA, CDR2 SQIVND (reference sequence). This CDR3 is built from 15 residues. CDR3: CASSIGQGPNQPQHF. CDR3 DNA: TGTGCCAGTAGTATAGGACAGGGACCCAATCAGCCCCAGCATTTT.

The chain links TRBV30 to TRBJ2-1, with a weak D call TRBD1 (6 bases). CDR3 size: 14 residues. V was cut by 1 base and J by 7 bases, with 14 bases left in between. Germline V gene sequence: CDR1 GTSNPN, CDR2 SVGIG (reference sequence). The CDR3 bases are TGTGCCTGGAGTGCCGCCCTACAGGGTAATGAGCAGTTCTTC. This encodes CAWSAALQGNEQFF.

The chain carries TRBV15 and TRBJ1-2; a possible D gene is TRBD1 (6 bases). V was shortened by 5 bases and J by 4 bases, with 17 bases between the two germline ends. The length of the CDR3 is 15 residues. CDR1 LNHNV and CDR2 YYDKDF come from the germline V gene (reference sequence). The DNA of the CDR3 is TGTGCCACCAGCTCCTCGACAGGTCCTAGCTATGGCTACACCTTC. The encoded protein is CATSSSTGPSYGYTF.

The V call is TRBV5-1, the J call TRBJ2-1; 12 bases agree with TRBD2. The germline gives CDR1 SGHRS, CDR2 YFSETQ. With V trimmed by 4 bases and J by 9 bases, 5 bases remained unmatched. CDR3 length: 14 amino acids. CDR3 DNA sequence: TGCGCCAGCAGCCTCCGGACTAGCGGGGCTGAGCAGTTCTTC. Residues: CASSLRTSGAEQFF.

The CDR3 region has the DNA TGTGCCAGCAGCCCTCAAGGAGACAGCTCCTACGAGCAGTACTTC. Its translation is CASSPQGDSSYEQYF. This chain joins TRBV9 and TRBJ2-7, with TRBD1 as a possible D gene (5 bases). Trimming removed 4 bases at V and 0 bases at J, with 14 bases between. CDR1 and CDR2 (germline): SGDLS, YYNGEE. The CDR3 is 15 residues long.

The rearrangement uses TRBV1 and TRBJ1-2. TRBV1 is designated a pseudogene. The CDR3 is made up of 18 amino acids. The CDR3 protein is CTSSQDLESLGPNYGYTF. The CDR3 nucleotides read TGCACCAGCAGCCAAGATTTAGAGAGCCTAGGTCCCAACTATGGCTACACCTTC.

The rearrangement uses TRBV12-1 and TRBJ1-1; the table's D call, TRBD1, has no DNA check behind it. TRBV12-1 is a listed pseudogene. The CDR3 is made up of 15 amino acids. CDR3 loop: CASSTRQGLNTEAFF. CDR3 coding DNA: TGTGCCAGCAGCACCCGACAGGGATTGAACACTGAAGCTTTCTTT.

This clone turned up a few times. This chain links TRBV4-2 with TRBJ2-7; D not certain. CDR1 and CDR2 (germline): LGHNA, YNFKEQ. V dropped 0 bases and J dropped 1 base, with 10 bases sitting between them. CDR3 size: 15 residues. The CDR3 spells CASSQDVYLSYEQYF. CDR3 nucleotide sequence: TGTGCCAGCAGCCAAGACGTGTACCTATCCTACGAGCAGTACTTC.

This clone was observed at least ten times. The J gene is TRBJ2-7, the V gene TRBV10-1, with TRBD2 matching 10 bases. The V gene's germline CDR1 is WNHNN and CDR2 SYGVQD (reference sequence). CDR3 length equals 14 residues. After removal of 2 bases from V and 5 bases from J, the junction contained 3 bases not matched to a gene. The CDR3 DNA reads TGCGCCAGCAGTGAGACTAGCGGGAAGGACGAGCAGTACTTC. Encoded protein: CASSETSGKDEQYF.

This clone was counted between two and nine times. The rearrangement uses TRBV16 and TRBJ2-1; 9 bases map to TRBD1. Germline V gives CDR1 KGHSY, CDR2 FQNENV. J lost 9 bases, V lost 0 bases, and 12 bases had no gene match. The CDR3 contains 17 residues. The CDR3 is CASSQSRGDREDGEQFF. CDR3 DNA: TGTGCCAGCAGCCAATCGAGGGGGGACAGGGAGGACGGTGAGCAGTTCTTC.

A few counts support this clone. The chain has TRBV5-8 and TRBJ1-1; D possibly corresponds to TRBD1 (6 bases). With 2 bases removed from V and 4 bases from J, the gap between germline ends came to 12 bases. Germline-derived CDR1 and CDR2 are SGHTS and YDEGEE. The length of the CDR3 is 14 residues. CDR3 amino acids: CASSFKGEGTEAFF. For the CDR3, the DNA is TGTGCCAGCAGCTTTAAGGGGGAGGGCACTGAAGCTTTCTTT.